The sequence of this T cell receptor beta chain was determined in a study of beta chain features in type 1 diabetes. Study-wide points: Although PCR might favor shorter templates, it would do so equally in patients and controls.

With respect to this clone: What it binds is unknown.

Expressed TCRB transcripts got sequenced, as all isolated RNA was reverse transcribed. The data were produced by immunoSEQ multiplex PCR, yet TCRdb's version contains in-frame clones alone and is incomplete. The data contain about 320,000 clones, 12% to 15% of them singletons. By way of CD45RO/CCR7/CD25/CD127/CD95/CD27, the CD4+ regulatory, stem cell-like memory, central memory and naive cells were sorted. Sequenced sample: central memory CD4+ T cells from blood. This TCR derives from a man aged 30 to 45 in good health.

CDR3: CASSEPGQQSSYGYTF. The CDR3 DNA reads TGTGCCAGCAGTGAGCCCGGACAGCAGAGTTCCTATGGCTACACCTTC. The chain links TRBV25-1 to TRBJ1-2; maybe TRBD1 (6 bases). CDR1 MGHDK and CDR2 SYGVNS come from the germline V gene. The CDR3 has 16 residues. Trimming pared 3 bases from V and 4 bases from J, leaving 18 bases between.